A single sample is the source of the 28 T cell receptor beta chains below, sequenced in a study of blood T cells in healthy people across ages. Through a sample-barcoded 5' primer and a J-beta primer mix, a second PCR was run for roughly 6 to 12 cycles. A single record per CDR3 protein comes from TCRdb applying MiXCR to the 5' RACE reads. The data show around 780,000 distinct CDR3 sequences, 45% to 70% seen once. The source material was blood. These receptors all stem from a man aged 35 to 55 in good health.

The V call is TRBV7-2, the J call TRBJ2-7; D not resolved. The V gene's germline CDR1 is SGHTA and CDR2 FQGNSA. This CDR3 spans 14 amino acids. V was shortened by 0 bases and J by 1 base, with 7 bases between the two germline ends. CDR3 loop: CASSLAARSYEQYF. The CDR3 region has the DNA TGTGCCAGCAGCTTAGCCGCGAGATCCTACGAGCAGTACTTC.

The chain links TRBV9 to TRBJ2-1; 11 positions agree with TRBD2. Germline V gene lookup returns CDR1 SGDLS and CDR2 YYNGEE. V lost 5 bases and J lost 1; bases outside the gene matches: 5. CDR3 length equals 16 residues. CDR3 sequence reads: CASSTSGRNSYNEQFF. The DNA of the CDR3 is TGTGCCAGCAGTACTAGCGGGAGAAATTCCTACAATGAGCAGTTCTTC.

The chain combines TRBV29-1 with TRBJ1-1; the match to TRBD1 covers 7 bases. With 4 bases clipped from V and 1 base from J, the junction kept 6 bases outside the gene matches. This CDR3 comprises 14 residues. Germline CDR1 reads SQVTM; CDR2 reads ANQGSEA. The CDR3 loop is CSVAMRTGNTEAFF. For the CDR3, the DNA is TGCAGCGTTGCAATGAGGACAGGGAACACTGAAGCTTTCTTT.

This rearrangement joins TRBV6-1 to TRBJ2-1, with 8 positions matching TRBD1. The V and J ends lost 5 bases and 7 bases, in that order; junction bases with no gene match: 7. The length of the CDR3 is 14 residues. Germline CDR1 is MNHNS and CDR2 is SASEGT. CDR3 coding DNA: TGTGCCAGCAGTAATGGACAGGGAACAAATGAGCAGTTCTTC. It yields the protein CASSNGQGTNEQFF.

There are a few counts of this clonotype. A junction boundary mismatches the germline segment, possibly from a read error. The gene calls are TRBV5-1 and TRBJ2-2; a possible D gene is TRBD2 (6 bases). CDR3 length equals 15 residues. Germline lookup yields CDR1 SGHRS and CDR2 YFSETQ. CDR3: CASTLGLISTGELFF. The CDR3 nucleotides are TGCGCCAGCACCTTGGGACTGATTTCCACCGGGGAGCTGTTTTTT. Together with reference TRBV5-1 and TRBJ2-2, the CDR3 gives the full variable domain: KAGVTQTPRYLIKTRGQQVTLSCSPISGHRSVSWYQQTPGQGLQFLFEYFSETQRNKGNFPGRFSGRQFSNSRSEMNVSTLELGDSALYLCASTLGLISTGELFFGEGSRLTVL.

About this clonotype: One base away lies a much larger clone, so this may be a sequencing read error. The J gene is TRBJ2-4, the V gene TRBV9; 9 bases line up with TRBD1. The DNA matches TRBJ2-7 better at its end, which makes the J call doubtful. The CDR3 runs to 17 residues. Germline-derived CDR1 and CDR2 are SGDLS and YYNGEE. The CDR3 region has the DNA TGTGCCAGCGGCCCACCCCTGGGGGACAGGGAATCCTACGAGCAGTACTTC. This sequence encodes CASGPPLGDRESYEQYF.

The chain combines TRBV9 with TRBJ2-5; D remains ambiguous. The CDR3 has 15 residues. V was trimmed by 5 bases and J by 2 bases, leaving 16 bases between them. CDR1 and CDR2 from the germline V gene are SGDLS and YYNGEE. In DNA, the CDR3 is TGTGCCAGCAGTGGAGCCCCCGCCGGACAAGAGACCCAGTACTTC. Its translation is CASSGAPAGQETQYF.

This chain joins TRBV6-1 and TRBJ2-7, with D maybe TRBD1 (5 bases). The CDR3 sequence is 14 residues long. Germline V gene lookup returns CDR1 MNHNS and CDR2 SASEGT. V shed 6 bases and J shed 0 bases, with 12 bases lying between them. CDR3: CASRFETDSYEQYF. The CDR3 DNA follows: TGTGCCAGCAGATTCGAGACAGACTCCTACGAGCAGTACTTC.

The chain is built from TRBV7-8 and TRBJ1-1, with 8 bases that match TRBD1. The junction had 8 bases not matched to a gene; V was cut back by 5 bases and J by 3 bases. CDR1 is SGHVS and CDR2 is FQNEAQ in the germline V gene. The CDR3 runs 15 residues. The CDR3 loop reads CASSARTGTYTEAFF. The CDR3 nucleotides are TGTGCCAGCAGCGCCCGGACAGGGACGTACACTGAAGCTTTCTTT.

This clonotype appeared a single time. The rearrangement links TRBV27 to TRBJ1-2, with a possible D match to TRBD1 (5 bases). The germline V gene encodes CDR1 MNHEY and CDR2 SMNVEV (reference sequence). The ends were cut back, 0 bases at V and 8 bases at J, with 16 bases in the middle. CDR3 size: 15 residues. Here the CDR3 reads CASSLSKDKAYGYTF. In nucleotides, the CDR3 is TGTGCCAGCAGTTTATCGAAGGACAAGGCGTACGGCTACACCTTC.

The chain links TRBV20-1 to TRBJ1-5; D possibly corresponds to TRBD1 (5 bases). The length of the CDR3 is 15 residues. Trimming pared 2 bases from V and 7 bases from J, leaving 18 bases between. Germline values: CDR1 DFQATT, CDR2 SNEGSKA (reference sequence). Written as DNA, the CDR3 is TGCAGTGCTAGACCCGGGACGGGCAGCGAGCAGCCCCAGCATTTT. As protein: CSARPGTGSEQPQHF.

The sample holds one count of this clonotype. This chain joins TRBV14 and TRBJ1-2; 9 bases line up with TRBD1. Losses at the gene ends were 0 bases for V and 4 bases for J; bases not matched to a gene: 18. The CDR3 totals 20 residues. Looked up from germline, CDR1 is SGHDN and CDR2 is FVKESK. Written as DNA, the CDR3 is TGTGCCAGCAGCCAAGATTCTAACCAGGGACCACAGGGGGCGATCTATGGCTACACCTTC. Its translation: CASSQDSNQGPQGAIYGYTF. The variable domain in full, completed from reference TRBV14 and TRBJ1-2, reads EAGVTQFPSHSVIEKGQTVTLRCDPISGHDNLYWYRRVMGKEIKFLLHFVKESKQDESGMPNNRFLAERTGGTYSTLKVQPAELEDSGVYFCASSQDSNQGPQGAIYGYTFGSGTRLTVV.

The gene calls are TRBV7-2 and TRBJ2-1; a weak D match, TRBD2 (6 bases). V was clipped by 4 bases and J by 5 bases, with 18 bases between them. CDR1 and CDR2 from the germline V gene are SGHTA and FQGNSA. The CDR3 contains 16 residues. CDR3 loop: CASSWPTRVHNNEQFF. CDR3 nucleotide sequence: TGTGCCAGCAGCTGGCCGACTAGGGTACATAACAATGAGCAGTTCTTC.

The chain is built from TRBV10-3 and TRBJ2-7; 7 bases line up with TRBD1. V trimming: 4 bases; J trimming: 2 bases; junction bases outside the gene matches: 8. Germline V gene lookup returns CDR1 ENHRY and CDR2 SYGVKD. The CDR3 consists of 15 residues. CDR3 loop: CAISAPGQLTYEQYF. The CDR3 DNA reads TGTGCCATCAGTGCTCCGGGACAGCTAACCTACGAGCAGTACTTC.

Remarks on this clonotype: A junction end diverges from the germline sequence, so it may reflect a read error. The V call is TRBV5-1, the J call TRBJ1-2; unclear D gene. This CDR3 spans 15 amino acids. Germline V gene data show CDR1 as SGHRS and CDR2 as YFSETQ. CDR3 nucleotides: TGCGCCAGCAGCTTGGAGGTCGGTCAGGACTATGGCTACACCTTT. Protein sequence: CASSLEVGQDYGYTF.

This clonotype was seen only a few times. The chain links TRBV28 to TRBJ1-2, with a weak D call TRBD1 (6 bases). This CDR3 comprises 16 residues. V dropped 6 bases and J dropped 5 bases, with 22 bases sitting between them. Germline values: CDR1 MDHEN, CDR2 SYDVKM. The CDR3 nucleotides are TGTGCCAGCAGCCTAAGGCCGGCACAGGGAGGGTATGGCTACACCTTC. Amino acid sequence: CASSLRPAQGGYGYTF.

This clonotype occurred a few times. The chain couples TRBV25-1 to TRBJ2-3; D is undetermined. Germline V gene lookup returns CDR1 MGHDK and CDR2 SYGVNS. CDR3 length: 14 amino acids. V was clipped by 5 bases and J by 2 bases, with 11 bases between them. Written as DNA, the CDR3 is TGTGCCAGCAGTTTAGGACGGATCACAGATACGCAGTATTTT. It translates to CASSLGRITDTQYF.

This clonotype was observed a single time. The chain carries TRBV20-1 and TRBJ1-2; TRBD1 might be the D (5 bases). The germline V gene has CDR1 DFQATT and CDR2 SNEGSKA (reference sequence). V was clipped by 1 base and J by 2 bases, with 11 bases between them. The CDR3 has 14 residues. The CDR3 region has the DNA TGCAGTGCTAGAGGGGGCGGGCGGAACTATGGCTACACCTTC. Encoded protein: CSARGGGRNYGYTF.

This clonotype occurred many times. The V gene is TRBV28, the J gene TRBJ2-3, with TRBD2 identical over 14 bases. V shed 5 bases, J shed 6 bases, and the junction held 19 bases outside the gene matches. CDR3 size: 20 residues. Germline V CDR1 and CDR2: MDHEN, SYDVKM. Here the CDR3 DNA reads TGTGCCAGCAGTCCCTTATATACCTCGACTAGCGGGAGGGGACAGGATACGCAGTATTTT. Its translation is CASSPLYTSTSGRGQDTQYF.

The chain employs TRBV12-3 or TRBV12-4 and TRBJ2-7; the match to TRBD2 covers 11 bases. V lost 4 bases, J lost 5 bases, and 7 bases stayed unmatched. This CDR3 has 15 residues. CDR3 bases: TGTGCCAGCAGTTGGGGACTAGCGGACGGGCACGAGCAGTACTTC. Translated, it gives CASSWGLADGHEQYF.

V and J are TRBV5-1 and TRBJ2-1; D gene unclear. The CDR3 extends over 18 amino acids. The germline CDR1 and CDR2 sequences are SGHRS and YFSETQ. V dropped 4 bases and J dropped 0 bases, with 20 bases sitting between them. In DNA form, the CDR3 reads TGCGCCAGCAGCCCCAATTCCCTGCTTGGCCGCTCCTACAATGAGCAGTTCTTC. It codes for CASSPNSLLGRSYNEQFF.

The rearrangement uses TRBV7-6 and TRBJ1-2, with D perhaps TRBD1 (5 bases). V was trimmed by 5 bases and J by 10 bases, leaving 17 bases between them. CDR3 size: 13 residues. Germline V gives CDR1 SGHVS, CDR2 FNYEAQ. The CDR3 region has the DNA TGTGCCAGCAGCCACGAGGGGCAGGCCGCCTACACCTTC. Translating it yields CASSHEGQAAYTF.

The V and J genes are TRBV11-3 and TRBJ2-5; 11 bases fit TRBD1. V lost 2 bases and J lost 2; bases outside the gene matches: 7. The V gene's germline CDR1 is SGHNT and CDR2 YENEEA. The CDR3 has 17 residues. As DNA, the CDR3 is TGTGCCAGCAGCTTACTGCCGGGACAGGGGGTGCAAGAGACCCAGTACTTC. Amino acids: CASSLLPGQGVQETQYF.

The chain employs TRBV29-1 and TRBJ2-5; weak D call: TRBD2 (6 bases). This CDR3 comprises 13 residues. The V gene's germline CDR1 is SQVTM and CDR2 ANQGSEA. Trimming cost V 7 bases and J 2 bases, with 14 bases left between them. The CDR3 region is CSGKPGLQETQYF. Here the CDR3 DNA reads TGCAGCGGGAAACCGGGACTTCAAGAGACCCAGTACTTC.

This chain uses TRBV9 with TRBJ2-1; 7 nucleotides line up with TRBD2. Germline CDR1 and CDR2: SGDLS and YYNGEE. The CDR3 runs to 16 residues. V was pared by 0 bases and J by 2 bases, with 5 bases of the junction left unmatched. DNA for the CDR3: TGTGCCAGCAGCGTAGAGGTGGGGACTACCTACAATGAGCAGTTCTTC. Translating it yields CASSVEVGTTYNEQFF.

The chain combines TRBV28 with TRBJ2-5; TRBD1 is a possible D gene (5 bases). V was pared by 2 bases and J by 1 base, with 14 bases between. Germline assignment: CDR1 MDHEN and CDR2 SYDVKM. The CDR3 has 16 amino acids. The CDR3 loop is CASSLNGQGAQETQYF. As DNA, the CDR3 is TGTGCCAGCAGTTTAAACGGGCAGGGTGCCCAAGAGACCCAGTACTTC.

The table lists this clonotype with a few counts. This sequence joins TRBV29-1 and TRBJ2-1; D may be TRBD2 (6 bases). The CDR3 sequence is 16 residues long. The V and J ends lost 1 base and 2 bases respectively, with 15 bases between them. CDR1 SQVTM and CDR2 ANQGSEA come from the germline V gene. The DNA for the CDR3 is TGCAGCGTTGAAGTAGGCCGGTCGGGGGCCTACAATGAGCAGTTCTTC. Protein sequence: CSVEVGRSGAYNEQFF.

The rearrangement uses TRBV5-1 and TRBJ2-5; weak D call: TRBD1 (7 bases). V lost 6 bases and J 9 bases, leaving 18 bases between the germline ends. The germline V gene has CDR1 SGHRS and CDR2 YFSETQ. The CDR3 length is 13 residues. The CDR3 is CASTRQQGEAQYF. The CDR3 bases are TGCGCCAGCACCCGTCAGCAGGGGGAGGCCCAGTACTTC.